A selection of T cell receptor beta chains follows, all from one sample in a study of blood T cells in healthy people across ages. TCRdb re-derived calls from the 5' RACE reads in MiXCR, one entry per CDR3 protein. The sample includes roughly 1,100,000 distinct CDR3 sequences, approximately 26% of them seen just once. This same sample was also part of a study on T cells of mothers and their children.

Sequenced input: blood. These receptors all stem from a girl aged 2 to 9 in good health. Both conserved end residues are part of each CDR3. The D gene is left open where the match is weak. Clone size appears in some rows only: once, few, many, or a class for an expanded clone.

CDR3	DNA	V	J	size	D
CASSLVAAAEAFF	TGTGCCAGCAGCTTAGTAGCAGCCGCTGAAGCTTTCTTT	TRBV7-3	TRBJ1-1	-	-
CASSVTGGSYEQYF	TGTGCCAGCAGCGTTACTGGCGGAAGCTACGAGCAGTACTTC	TRBV28	TRBJ2-7	few	-
CASIRMGSPHSKKPQHF	TGTGCCAGCATCCGAATGGGCTCCCCCCATAGCAAAAAGCCCCAGCATTTT	TRBV6-1	TRBJ1-5	few	-
CASSSLGLDGYTF	TGTGCCAGCAGCTCCCTGGGACTGGATGGCTACACCTTC	TRBV13	TRBJ1-2	few	-
CASSLGGVSNNEQFF	TGTGCCAGCAGCCTAGGGGGAGTAAGTAACAATGAGCAGTTCTTC	TRBV7-3	TRBJ2-1	few	-
CASSWRGTNTEAFF	TGTGCCAGCAGTTGGCGAGGTACGAACACTGAAGCTTTCTTT	TRBV12-3/TRBV12-4	TRBJ1-1	few	-
CASSTMTATNEKLFF	TGTGCCAGCAGTACGATGACGGCAACTAATGAAAAACTGTTTTTT	TRBV27	TRBJ1-4	-	-
CSASFASYEQYF	TGCAGTGCTAGCTTTGCGTCGTACGAGCAGTACTTC	TRBV20-1	TRBJ2-7	-	-
CASSLISGAGETQYF	TGTGCCAGCAGCTTGATTAGCGGGGCGGGGGAGACCCAGTACTTC	TRBV5-1	TRBJ2-5	-	TRBD2
CASSQDLRHGYTF	TGCGCCAGCAGCCAAGATCTAAGACATGGCTACACCTTC	TRBV4-1	TRBJ1-2	few	-
CASSRPIDRDEQFF	TGTGCCAGCAGCCGACCTATCGACAGGGATGAGCAGTTCTTC	TRBV11-1	TRBJ2-1	once	TRBD1
CASSELRGNEQFF	TGCGCCAGCAGTGAGCTCCGTGGGAATGAGCAGTTCTTC	TRBV10-2	TRBJ2-1	-	-
CASSQAVQVTYNEQFF	TGTGCCAGCAGCCAAGCGGTTCAGGTGACCTACAATGAGCAGTTCTTC	TRBV14	TRBJ2-1	once	-
CASSQRLVGSNNEQFF	TGCGCCAGCAGCCAAAGACTAGTAGGGAGCAACAATGAGCAGTTCTTC	TRBV4-1	TRBJ2-1	few	-
CASSSDDLQETQYF	TGTGCCAGCAGCTCAGACGACCTCCAAGAGACCCAGTACTTC	TRBV7-2	TRBJ2-5	-	-
CASSPGLVGEETQYF	TGTGCCAGCAGTCCCGGACTAGTAGGGGAAGAGACCCAGTACTTC	TRBV12-3/TRBV12-4	TRBJ2-5	once	TRBD2
CASSTLLTDTQYF	TGTGCCAGCAGCACTCTTCTCACAGATACGCAGTATTTT	TRBV11-2	TRBJ2-3	-	-
CSARDRGLGDEQFF	TGCAGTGCCAGGGATCGGGGCCTCGGGGATGAGCAGTTCTTC	TRBV20-1	TRBJ2-1	few	-
CASSSTRDTDTQYF	TGTGCCAGCAGTTCGACGAGGGACACAGATACGCAGTATTTT	TRBV2	TRBJ2-3	-	-
CASSQGGQGDLGGPEAFF	TGTGCCAGCAGCCAAGGGGGACAGGGGGATTTAGGGGGTCCTGAAGCTTTCTTT	TRBV6-1	TRBJ1-1	few	TRBD1
CATSGDTGFTEAFF	TGTGCCACCAGCGGAGATACAGGATTCACTGAAGCTTTCTTT	TRBV15	TRBJ1-1	few	-
CASSWDTNTGELFF	TGTGCCAGCAGTTGGGACACGAACACCGGGGAGCTGTTTTTT	TRBV7-3	TRBJ2-2	few	-
CASSLLANFYNEQFF	TGTGCCAGCAGCTTACTAGCGAACTTCTACAATGAGCAGTTCTTC	TRBV5-6	TRBJ2-1	few	TRBD2
CASTKSRSSTGELFF	TGTGCCAGCACCAAGTCCAGATCATCCACCGGGGAGCTGTTTTTT	TRBV28	TRBJ2-2	-	-
CASSYRGGDNSPLHF	TGTGCCAGCAGTTACCGTGGCGGAGATAATTCACCCCTCCACTTT	TRBV6-6	TRBJ1-6	-	-
CASSSYRGSSYEQYF	TGTGCCAGCAGTAGTTACAGGGGATCCTCCTACGAGCAGTACTTC	TRBV6-1	TRBJ2-7	few	TRBD1
CASSVSTGEIPTGELFF	TGCGCCAGCAGCGTGTCAACAGGGGAGATCCCCACCGGGGAGCTGTTTTTT	TRBV5-1	TRBJ2-2	-	TRBD1
CASSSLLQGKGGYTF	TGTGCCAGCAGCTCACTTCTACAGGGGAAGGGGGGCTACACCTTC	TRBV5-5	TRBJ1-2	-	TRBD1
CSVDAPGTEQYF	TGCAGCGTTGACGCACCAGGGACCGAGCAGTACTTC	TRBV29-1	TRBJ2-7	few	-
CASSLVTSGSTTYNEQFF	TGCGCCAGCAGCTTGGTGACTAGCGGGAGCACCACCTACAATGAGCAGTTCTTC	TRBV5-1	TRBJ2-1	-	TRBD2
CSLPGQLENTIYF	TGCAGTCTTCCGGGACAGCTGGAAAACACCATATATTTT	TRBV20-1	TRBJ1-3	-	TRBD1
CSARRGDEQFF	TGCAGTGCTAGACGGGGGGATGAGCAGTTCTTC	TRBV20-1	TRBJ2-1	-	TRBD2
CSAREWGLAGITDTQYF	TGCAGTGCTAGAGAGTGGGGACTAGCGGGAATCACAGATACGCAGTATTTT	TRBV20-1	TRBJ2-3	-	TRBD2
CASSGTADTGELFF	TGTGCCAGCTCCGGGACCGCGGACACCGGGGAGCTGTTTTTT	TRBV12-3/TRBV12-4	TRBJ2-2	many	-
CASSLFRGLTYNEQFF	TGTGCCAGCAGTTTGTTCAGGGGGCTCACCTACAATGAGCAGTTCTTC	TRBV28	TRBJ2-1	-	TRBD1
CSATRQQGAYEQYF	TGCAGTGCTACTAGGCAACAGGGAGCCTACGAGCAGTACTTC	TRBV20-1	TRBJ2-7	-	-
CASSSTGTLYNEQFF	TGTGCCAGCAGTTCCACCGGGACACTTTACAATGAGCAGTTCTTC	TRBV7-2	TRBJ2-1	-	-
CASSLTAGGNQPQHF	TGTGCCAGCAGTTTAACGGCAGGGGGGAATCAGCCCCAGCATTTT	TRBV28	TRBJ1-5	-	TRBD1
CASSGDRGLMDTQYF	TGTGCCAGCAGCGGGGACCGAGGGTTGATGGATACGCAGTATTTT	TRBV7-9	TRBJ2-3	few	-
CASSLTSGSVNEQFF	TGTGCCAGCAGCCTGACTAGCGGGAGTGTTAATGAGCAGTTCTTC	TRBV6-2/TRBV6-3	TRBJ2-1	-	TRBD2
CASRRDGLNKNIQYF	TGTGCCAGCAGACGGGACGGACTGAACAAAAACATTCAGTACTTC	TRBV6-5	TRBJ2-4	-	-
CASREDRGVPDTQYF	TGCGCCAGCAGAGAGGACAGGGGTGTGCCAGATACGCAGTATTTT	TRBV5-1	TRBJ2-3	-	TRBD1
CASSWEVGTAYGYTF	TGTGCCAGCAGCTGGGAGGTTGGGACAGCGTATGGCTACACCTTC	TRBV7-9	TRBJ1-2	-	TRBD1
CASSFTQIYGYTF	TGTGCCAGCAGTTTTACACAGATCTATGGCTACACCTTC	TRBV12-3/TRBV12-4	TRBJ1-2	few	-
CASSHGQNYEKLFF	TGTGCCAGCAGCCATGGACAGAATTATGAAAAACTGTTTTTT	TRBV7-9	TRBJ1-4	-	-
CSASWGLAYEQYF	TGCAGTGCTAGTTGGGGATTGGCCTACGAGCAGTACTTC	TRBV20-1	TRBJ2-7	-	-
CSASKRGTYNEQFF	TGCAGTGCTAGTAAGCGGGGGACCTACAATGAGCAGTTCTTC	TRBV20-1	TRBJ2-1	-	TRBD2
CSVEGRLGAEAFF	TGCAGCGTTGAAGGGAGACTAGGCGCTGAAGCTTTCTTT	TRBV29-1	TRBJ1-1	-	-
CASSPPNSGENGYTF	TGTGCCAGCTCACCACCTAATTCAGGGGAAAATGGCTACACCTTC	TRBV18	TRBJ1-2	-	-
CASSLEDPLNTEAFF	TGCGCCAGCAGCTTGGAAGACCCACTGAACACTGAAGCTTTCTTT	TRBV5-1	TRBJ1-1	-	-
CASSPAITYGYTF	TGCGCCAGCAGCCCGGCGATAACTTACGGCTACACCTTC	TRBV4-1	TRBJ1-2	few	-
CASSQRVLGTSVFYEQYF	TGTGCCAGCAGCCAACGGGTCCTGGGGACTAGTGTTTTCTACGAGCAGTACTTC	TRBV3-1	TRBJ2-7	-	TRBD2
CSGDPIYRGVGETQYF	TGCAGCGGGGACCCCATTTACCGGGGAGTGGGGGAGACCCAGTACTTC	TRBV29-1	TRBJ2-5	-	-
CASSPAVGFGEKLFF	TGTGCCAGCAGCCCTGCTGTGGGGTTTGGTGAAAAACTGTTTTTT	TRBV12-3/TRBV12-4	TRBJ1-4	-	-
CASIAGGSYNEQFF	TGTGCCAGCATAGCGGGAGGGTCCTACAATGAGCAGTTCTTC	TRBV28	TRBJ2-1	-	TRBD2